The sample holds many counts of the clone carrying this TCR beta chain. TCRdb redid the calling of the 5' RACE reads with MiXCR, one entry per CDR3 protein. The repertoire holds about 55,000 distinct CDR3 sequences, with roughly 17% as singletons. Germline loops: CDR1 SGHRS, CDR2 YFSETQ. This CDR3 contains 17 residues. Between the trimmed V and J ends, which lost 4 bases and 0 bases, there was a span of 14 bases. The TCR sequence derives from a female donor with breast cancer. The sample taken for sequencing was naive CD4+ T cells sorted from blood. Subset here: naive CD4+ T cells, CD4+CD45RA+CD25-. The V gene is TRBV5-1, the J gene TRBJ1-6; no clear D gene. The CDR3 region is CASSRQTVSSYNSPLHF. The CDR3 nucleotides are TGCGCCAGCAGCCGTCAGACTGTGAGCTCCTATAATTCACCCCTCCACTTT.